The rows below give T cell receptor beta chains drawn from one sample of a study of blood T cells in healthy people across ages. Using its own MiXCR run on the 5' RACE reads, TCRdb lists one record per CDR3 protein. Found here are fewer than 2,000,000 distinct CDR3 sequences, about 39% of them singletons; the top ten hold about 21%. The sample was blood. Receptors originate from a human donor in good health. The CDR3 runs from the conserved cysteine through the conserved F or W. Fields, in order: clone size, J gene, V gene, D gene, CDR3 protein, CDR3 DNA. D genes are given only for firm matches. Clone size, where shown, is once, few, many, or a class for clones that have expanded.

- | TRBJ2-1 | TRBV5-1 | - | CASSLASRVAYNEQFF | TGCGCCAGCAGCTTGGCCTCCAGGGTGGCCTACAATGAGCAGTTCTTC
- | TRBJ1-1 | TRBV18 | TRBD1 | CASSPTGRTTEAFF | TGTGCCAGCTCACCGACAGGGAGGACCACTGAAGCTTTCTTT
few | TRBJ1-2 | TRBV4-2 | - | CASSPRAERYGYTF | TGTGCCAGCAGCCCAAGGGCAGAGCGCTATGGCTACACCTTC
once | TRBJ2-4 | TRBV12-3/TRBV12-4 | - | CASSSGAEYVEQYF | TGTGCCAGCAGTTCAGGGGCGGAATACGTAGAGCAGTACTTC
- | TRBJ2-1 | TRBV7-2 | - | CASSLPQKGRLYNEQFF | TGTGCCAGCAGCTTACCACAAAAGGGACGGTTGTACAATGAGCAGTTCTTC
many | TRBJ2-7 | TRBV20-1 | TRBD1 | CSAPGQFFFYEQYF | TGCAGTGCCCCGGGACAGTTCTTCTTCTACGAGCAGTACTTC
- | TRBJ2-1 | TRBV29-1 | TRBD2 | CSVLAGGADSYNEQFF | TGCAGCGTTCTAGCGGGGGGGGCGGATTCCTACAATGAGCAGTTCTTC
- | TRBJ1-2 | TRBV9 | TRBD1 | CASWGTGQNYGYTF | TGTGCCAGCTGGGGGACAGGGCAGAACTATGGCTACACCTTC
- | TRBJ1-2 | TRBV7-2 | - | CASSLGQVPGYGYTF | TGTGCCAGCAGCTTAGGACAGGTGCCAGGCTATGGCTACACCTTC
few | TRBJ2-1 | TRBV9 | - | CTSSPFFGSYNEQFF | TGTACCAGCAGCCCCTTTTTCGGCTCCTACAATGAGCAGTTCTTC
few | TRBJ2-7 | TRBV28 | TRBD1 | CTSSLTGQGEYEQYF | TGTACCAGCAGTTTAACGGGACAGGGGGAATACGAGCAGTACTTC
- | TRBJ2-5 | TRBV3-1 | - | CASSHPGETQYF | TGTGCCAGCAGCCACCCCGGGGAGACCCAGTACTTC
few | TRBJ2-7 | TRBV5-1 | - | CASTGTRQPVYEQYF | TGCGCCAGCACCGGAACACGACAGCCCGTCTACGAGCAGTACTTC